This TCR beta chain is drawn from a study of T cell changes during pregnancy in multiple sclerosis. Only a few counts were recorded for this clone. Clones were read by immunoSEQ multiplex PCR, and TCRdb kept only the in-frame ones, dropping some. The data contain around 44,000 clones, approximately 92% of them seen just once; the ten biggest clones take up approximately 1.2%. The germline V gene encodes CDR1 PRHDT and CDR2 FYEKMQ (reference sequence). The CDR3 sequence is 15 residues long. V was shortened by 0 bases and J by 0 bases, with 8 bases between the two germline ends. The receptor comes from a female donor with multiple sclerosis, enrolled in a pregnancy study. V gene TRBV13 combines with J gene TRBJ2-5, with D tentatively TRBD1 (6 bases). Material for sequencing was peripheral blood. CDR3 bases: TGTGCCAGCAGCTTAGGTAGGACAGACCAAGAGACCCAGTACTTC. Its protein is CASSLGRTDQETQYF.